Detailed here is one T cell receptor (beta chain). Its target is unknown. The data are from a study of cytomegalovirus exposure and HLA in healthy donors. Study-level findings and limits: When a later analysis was performed, an Asian-associated ancestry cluster reportedly had fewer N-insertions than the roughly 700-donor mean. Association with HLA alleles at 0.05 false discovery rate was found for roughly 17,000 TCR beta sequences in a later analysis.

V lost 0 bases to trimming and J lost 2 bases; unmatched junction nucleotides: 7. In germline, CDR1 is LGHNA, CDR2 YSLEER. There are 17 residues in the CDR3. Primers for the PCR totalled 60 Vbeta and 13 Jbeta. Profiled with immunoSEQ multiplex PCR; TCRdb holds only in-frame clones, not every one. The ten top clones account for more than 1.5%, within a sample of some 130,000 clones. This chain links TRBV4-3 with TRBJ2-3, with 8 bases lining up with TRBD2. The receptor comes from a man aged 18-30 years in good health and CMV-seronegative. The sequenced sample consisted of PBMCs. CDR3 protein: CASSQDAGTRPTDTQYF. The DNA for the CDR3 is TGCGCCAGCAGCCAAGATGCGGGGACTAGACCCACAGATACGCAGTATTTT.